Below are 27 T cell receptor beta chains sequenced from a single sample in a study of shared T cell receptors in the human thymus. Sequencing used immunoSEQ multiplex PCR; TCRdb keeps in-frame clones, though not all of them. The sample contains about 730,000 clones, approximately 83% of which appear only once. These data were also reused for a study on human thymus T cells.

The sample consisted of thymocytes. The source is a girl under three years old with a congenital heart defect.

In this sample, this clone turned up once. The DNA of the CDR3 is TGTGCCAGCAGTTTCGTTATGTCGGGGGGGCAGAATGAGCAGTTCTTC. Translation gives CASSFVMSGGQNEQFF. J is TRBJ2-1 and V is TRBV27; 8 bases align to TRBD2. After removal of 3 bases from V and 7 bases from J, the junction contained 11 bases not matched to a gene. The CDR3 is 16 amino acids. CDR1 is MNHEY, CDR2 SMNVEV, per germline (reference sequence).

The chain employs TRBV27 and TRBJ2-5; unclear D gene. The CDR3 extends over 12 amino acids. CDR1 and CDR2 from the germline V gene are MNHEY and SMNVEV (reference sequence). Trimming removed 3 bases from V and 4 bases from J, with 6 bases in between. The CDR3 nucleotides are TGTGCCAGCAGTTTCGCCGGAGAGACCCAGTACTTC. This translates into CASSFAGETQYF.

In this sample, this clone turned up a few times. CDR3 bases: TGTGCCAGTAGTGGCCCCGGGACAGGGGACTATGGCTACACCTTC. Translated: CASSGPGTGDYGYTF. The chain has TRBV19 and TRBJ1-2; TRBD1 agrees at 10 bases. V shed 5 bases, J shed 3 bases, and the junction held 6 bases outside the gene matches. The CDR3 runs to 15 residues. Per the germline V gene, CDR1 is LNHDA and CDR2 is SQIVND (reference sequence).

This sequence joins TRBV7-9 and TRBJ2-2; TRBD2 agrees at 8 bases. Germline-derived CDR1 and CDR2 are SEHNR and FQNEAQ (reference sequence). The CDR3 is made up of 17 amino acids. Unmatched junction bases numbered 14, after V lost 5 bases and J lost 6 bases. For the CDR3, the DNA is TGTGCCAGCAGCGAACGTAGCCCGGGGGGGATGCCCGGGGAGCTGTTTTTT. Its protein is CASSERSPGGMPGELFF.

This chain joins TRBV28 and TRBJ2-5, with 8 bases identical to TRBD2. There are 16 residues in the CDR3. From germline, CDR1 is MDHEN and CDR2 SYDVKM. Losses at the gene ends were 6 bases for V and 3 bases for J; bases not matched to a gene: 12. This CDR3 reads CASSSDQRGLKETQYF. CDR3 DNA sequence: TGTGCCAGCAGCAGTGACCAGCGGGGGCTTAAAGAGACCCAGTACTTC.

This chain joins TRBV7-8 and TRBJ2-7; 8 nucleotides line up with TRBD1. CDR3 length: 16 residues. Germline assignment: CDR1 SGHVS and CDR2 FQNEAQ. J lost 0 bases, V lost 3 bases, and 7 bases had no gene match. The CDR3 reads CASSFRRGPSSYEQYF. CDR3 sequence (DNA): TGTGCCAGCAGCTTCCGCAGGGGGCCGAGCTCCTACGAGCAGTACTTC. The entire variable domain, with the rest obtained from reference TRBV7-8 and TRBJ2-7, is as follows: GAGVSQSPRYKVAKRGQDVALRCDPISGHVSLFWYQQALGQGPEFLTYFQNEAQLDKSGLPSDRFFAERPEGSVSTLKIQRTQQEDSAVYLCASSFRRGPSSYEQYFGPGTRLTVT.

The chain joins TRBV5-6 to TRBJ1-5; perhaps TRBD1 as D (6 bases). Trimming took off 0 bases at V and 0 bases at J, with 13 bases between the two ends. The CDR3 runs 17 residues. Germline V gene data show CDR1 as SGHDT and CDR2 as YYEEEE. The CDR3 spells CASSLAGGRYSNQPQHF. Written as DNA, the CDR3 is TGTGCCAGCAGCTTGGCGGGGGGCCGTTATAGCAATCAGCCCCAGCATTTT.

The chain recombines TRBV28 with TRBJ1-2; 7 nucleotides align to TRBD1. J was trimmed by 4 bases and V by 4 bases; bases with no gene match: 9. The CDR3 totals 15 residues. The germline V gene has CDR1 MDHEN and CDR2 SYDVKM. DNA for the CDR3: TGTGCCAGCAGTTGGACGGACAGGAAAGGCTATGGCTACACCTTC. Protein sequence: CASSWTDRKGYGYTF.

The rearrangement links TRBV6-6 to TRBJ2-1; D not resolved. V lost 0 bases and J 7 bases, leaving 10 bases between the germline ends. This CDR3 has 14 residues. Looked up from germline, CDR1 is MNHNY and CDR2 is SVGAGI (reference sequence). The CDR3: CASSYSNRRNEQFF. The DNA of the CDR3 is TGTGCCAGCAGTTACTCGAACCGGCGGAATGAGCAGTTCTTC.

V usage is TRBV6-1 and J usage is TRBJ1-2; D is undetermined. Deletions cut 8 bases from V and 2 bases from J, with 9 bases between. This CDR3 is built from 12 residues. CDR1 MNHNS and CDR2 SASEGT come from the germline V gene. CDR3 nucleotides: TGTGCCAGCCTCGGGGTAAACTATGGCTACACCTTC. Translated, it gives CASLGVNYGYTF.

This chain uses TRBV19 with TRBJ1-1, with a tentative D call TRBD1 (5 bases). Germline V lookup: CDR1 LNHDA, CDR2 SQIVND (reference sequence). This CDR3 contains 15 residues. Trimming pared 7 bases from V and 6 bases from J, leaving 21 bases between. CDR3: CASNSRKGRVAEAFF. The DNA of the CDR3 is TGTGCCAGTAACTCGAGAAAGGGCAGGGTCGCTGAAGCTTTCTTT.

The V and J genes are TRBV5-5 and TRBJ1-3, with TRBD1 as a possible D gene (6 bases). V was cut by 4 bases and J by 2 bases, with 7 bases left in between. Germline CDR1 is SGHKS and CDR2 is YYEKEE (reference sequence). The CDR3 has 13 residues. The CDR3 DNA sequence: TGTGCCAGCAGCCCAGGGGCTGGAAACACCATATATTTT. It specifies CASSPGAGNTIYF.

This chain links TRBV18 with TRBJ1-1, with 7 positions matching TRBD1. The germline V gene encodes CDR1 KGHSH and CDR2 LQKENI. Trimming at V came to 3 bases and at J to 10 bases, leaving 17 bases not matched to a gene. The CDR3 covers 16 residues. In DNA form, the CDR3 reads TGTGCCAGCTCACCCGTCGCTAACAGGGGAATAGAAGGAGCTTTCTTT. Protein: CASSPVANRGIEGAFF.

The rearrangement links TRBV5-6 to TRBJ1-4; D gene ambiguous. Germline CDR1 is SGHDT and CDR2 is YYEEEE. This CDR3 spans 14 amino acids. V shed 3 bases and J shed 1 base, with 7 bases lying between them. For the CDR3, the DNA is TGTGCCAGCAGCTACTTACGAACTAATGAAAAACTGTTTTTT. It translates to CASSYLRTNEKLFF.

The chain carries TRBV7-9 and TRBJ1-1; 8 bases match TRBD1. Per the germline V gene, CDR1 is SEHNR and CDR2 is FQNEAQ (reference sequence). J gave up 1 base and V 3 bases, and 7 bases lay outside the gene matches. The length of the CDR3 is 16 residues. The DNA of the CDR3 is TGTGCCAGCAGCTTGGCCACAGGGGGTGAGAACACTGAAGCTTTCTTT. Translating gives CASSLATGGENTEAFF.

The DNA for the CDR3 is TGTGCCTGGAGTCCAGGGGATGGCTACACCTTC. Protein product: CAWSPGDGYTF. This rearrangement joins TRBV30 to TRBJ1-2; a weak D match, TRBD1 (6 bases). Trimming removed 2 bases at V and 6 bases at J, with 7 bases between. CDR1 and CDR2 from the germline V gene are GTSNPN and SVGIG (reference sequence). The CDR3 has 11 amino acids.

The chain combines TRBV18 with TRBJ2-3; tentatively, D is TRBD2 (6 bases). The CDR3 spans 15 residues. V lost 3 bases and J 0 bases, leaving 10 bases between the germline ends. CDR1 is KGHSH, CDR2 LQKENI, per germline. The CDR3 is CASSPTRGSTDTQYF. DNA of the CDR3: TGTGCCAGCTCACCTACCCGGGGGAGCACAGATACGCAGTATTTT.

CDR3 residues: CASSQAPWTGPSNQPQHF. DNA for the CDR3: TGCGCCAGCAGCCAAGCCCCTTGGACAGGGCCAAGCAATCAGCCCCAGCATTTT. V gene TRBV4-1 combines with J gene TRBJ1-5; TRBD1 matches 8 bases. The CDR3 covers 18 residues. CDR1 and CDR2 (germline): MGHRA, YSYEKL. V gave up 1 base and J gave up 1 base; unmatched junction bases: 9.

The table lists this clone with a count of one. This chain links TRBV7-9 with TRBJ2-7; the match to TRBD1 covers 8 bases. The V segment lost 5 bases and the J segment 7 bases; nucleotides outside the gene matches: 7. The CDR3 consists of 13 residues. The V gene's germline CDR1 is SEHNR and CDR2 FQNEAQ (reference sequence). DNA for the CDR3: TGTGCCAGCAGCCCCAGGACAGGGTGGGAGCAGTACTTC. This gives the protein CASSPRTGWEQYF.

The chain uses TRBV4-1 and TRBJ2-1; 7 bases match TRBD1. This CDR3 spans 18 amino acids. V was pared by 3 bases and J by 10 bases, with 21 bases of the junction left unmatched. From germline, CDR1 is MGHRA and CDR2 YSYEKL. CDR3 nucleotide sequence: TGCGCCAGCAGCCAGGGCCATTGGGTGTACAGGGGTTTAAGGGAGCAGTTCTTC. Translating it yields CASSQGHWVYRGLREQFF.

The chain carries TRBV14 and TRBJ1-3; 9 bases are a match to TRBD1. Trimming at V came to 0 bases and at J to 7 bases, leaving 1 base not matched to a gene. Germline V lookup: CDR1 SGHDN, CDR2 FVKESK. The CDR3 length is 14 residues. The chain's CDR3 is CASSQEGQGNTIYF. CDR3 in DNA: TGTGCCAGCAGCCAAGAGGGACAGGGTAACACCATATATTTT.

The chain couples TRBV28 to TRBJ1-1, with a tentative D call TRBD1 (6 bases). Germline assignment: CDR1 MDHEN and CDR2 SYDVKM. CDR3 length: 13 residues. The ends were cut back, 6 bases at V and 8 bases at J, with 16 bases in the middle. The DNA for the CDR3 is TGTGCCAGCAGCCATATTACAGGGCGCGAAGCTTTCTTT. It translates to CASSHITGREAFF. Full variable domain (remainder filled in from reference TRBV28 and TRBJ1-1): DVKVTQSSRYLVKRTGEKVFLECVQDMDHENMFWYRQDPGLGLRLIYFSYDVKMKEKGDIPEGYSVSREKKERFSLILESASTNQTSMYLCASSHITGREAFFGQGTRLTVV.

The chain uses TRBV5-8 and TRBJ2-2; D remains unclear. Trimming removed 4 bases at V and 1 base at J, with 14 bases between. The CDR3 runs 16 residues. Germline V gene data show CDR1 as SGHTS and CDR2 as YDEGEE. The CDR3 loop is CASSTGWNRNTGELFF. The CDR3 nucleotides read TGTGCCAGCAGCACCGGGTGGAATAGGAACACCGGGGAGCTGTTTTTT.

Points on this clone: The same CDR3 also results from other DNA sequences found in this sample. The CDR3 loop is CASSLATGQGNTEAFF. The CDR3 nucleotides read TGTGCCAGCAGCTTAGCAACAGGACAGGGGAACACTGAAGCTTTCTTT. This chain connects TRBV7-8 to TRBJ1-1; 8 bases fit TRBD1. Germline V gene sequence: CDR1 SGHVS, CDR2 FQNEAQ. This CDR3 comprises 16 residues. The J segment lost 1 base and the V segment lost 0 bases, leaving 4 bases of the junction unmatched. Filled out from reference TRBV7-8 and TRBJ1-1, the complete variable domain reads GAGVSQSPRYKVAKRGQDVALRCDPISGHVSLFWYQQALGQGPEFLTYFQNEAQLDKSGLPSDRFFAERPEGSVSTLKIQRTQQEDSAVYLCASSLATGQGNTEAFFGQGTRLTVV.

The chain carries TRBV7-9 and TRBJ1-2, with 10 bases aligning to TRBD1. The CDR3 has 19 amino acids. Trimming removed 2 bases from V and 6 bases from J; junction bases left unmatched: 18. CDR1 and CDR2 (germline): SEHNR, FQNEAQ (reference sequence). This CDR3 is CASSLPPPEGTGVRNGYTF. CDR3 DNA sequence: TGTGCCAGCAGCTTACCACCACCAGAGGGGACAGGGGTTCGAAATGGCTACACCTTC.

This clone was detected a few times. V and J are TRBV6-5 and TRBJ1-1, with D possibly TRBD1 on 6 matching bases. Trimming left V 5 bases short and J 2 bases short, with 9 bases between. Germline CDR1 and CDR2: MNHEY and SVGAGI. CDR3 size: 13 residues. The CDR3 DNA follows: TGTGCCAGCAGTCCCGGGACAAACACTGAAGCTTTCTTT. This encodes CASSPGTNTEAFF.

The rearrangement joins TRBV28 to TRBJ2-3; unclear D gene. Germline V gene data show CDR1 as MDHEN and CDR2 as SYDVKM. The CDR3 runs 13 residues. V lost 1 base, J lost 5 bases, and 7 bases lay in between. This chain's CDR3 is CASSLSGEDTQYF. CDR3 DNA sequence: TGTGCCAGCAGTTTATCCGGTGAAGATACGCAGTATTTT.